This T cell receptor beta chain was recorded in a study of blood T cell repertoires in COVID-19. Those enrolled, adults aged roughly 18 to 95 years, came from about two dozen US areas. This table comes from immunoSEQ multiplex PCR, and its TCRdb copy is limited to in-frame clones, with some not included. The sample has about 190,000 clones, more than 70% seen once. J was trimmed by 4 bases and V by 6 bases; bases with no gene match: 8. Germline V gene sequence: CDR1 SNHLY, CDR2 FYNNEI. The CDR3 loop spans 15 amino acids. The source is a man between 40 and 49 years old with acute COVID-19. The chain uses TRBV2 and TRBJ1-2; 10 positions match TRBD1. Sample: PBMCs or T cells enriched from blood (not recorded which). Written as DNA, the CDR3 is TGTGCCAGCAGACCGGGACAGGGGCCGGGCTATGGCTACACCTTC. Its protein product is CASRPGQGPGYGYTF. The full variable domain, in which reference TRBV2 and TRBJ1-2 provide the parts outside the CDR3, is EPEVTQTPSHQVTQMGQEVILRCVPISNHLYFYWYRQILGQKVEFLVSFYNNEISEKSEIFDDQFSVERPDGSNFTLKIRSTKLEDSAMYFCASRPGQGPGYGYTFGSGTRLTVV.